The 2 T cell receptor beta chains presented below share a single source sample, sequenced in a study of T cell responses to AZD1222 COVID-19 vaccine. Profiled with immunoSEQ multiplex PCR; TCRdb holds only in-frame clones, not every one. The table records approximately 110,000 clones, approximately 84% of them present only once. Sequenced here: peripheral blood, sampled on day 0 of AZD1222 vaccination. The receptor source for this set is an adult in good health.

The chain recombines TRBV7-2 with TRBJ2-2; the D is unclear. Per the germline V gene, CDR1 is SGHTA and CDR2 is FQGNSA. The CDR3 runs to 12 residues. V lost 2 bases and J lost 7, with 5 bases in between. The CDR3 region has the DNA TGTGCCAGCAGCTTATATGGCGGGGAGCTGTTTTTT. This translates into CASSLYGGELFF. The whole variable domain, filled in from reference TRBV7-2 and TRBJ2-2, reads GAGVSQSPSNKVTEKGKDVELRCDPISGHTALYWYRQSLGQGLEFLIYFQGNSAPDKSGLPSDRFSAERTGGSVSTLTIQRTQQEDSAVYLCASSLYGGELFFGEGSRLTVL.

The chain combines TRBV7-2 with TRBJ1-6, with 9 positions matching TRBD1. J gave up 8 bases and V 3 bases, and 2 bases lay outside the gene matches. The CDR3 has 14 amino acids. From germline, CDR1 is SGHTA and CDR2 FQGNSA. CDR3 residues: CASSLDRGDSPLHF. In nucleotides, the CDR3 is TGTGCCAGCAGCTTGGACAGGGGTGATTCACCCCTCCACTTT.